This T cell receptor (beta chain) was observed in a study of OX40 agonist ivuxolimab in advanced cancers. Whole-study context: The mean age was 60 years, ranging from about 23 to 85, with around four fifths of participants male. Two patients with cutaneous melanoma and one with hepatocellular carcinoma, three in total, showed partial responses. Antecedent anti-PD-1, anti-PD-L1 or anti-CTLA-4 therapy was permissible, with 30% to 50% having received some. Study-level points and caveats: Some of the lowest clonal expansion was seen in partial responders at 0.1-3.0 mg/kg.

A word on this clone: Its specificity is not known.

Some clones are missing from TCRdb's copy, which holds only in-frame ones; the method was immunoSEQ multiplex PCR. This sample has approximately 94,000 clones; approximately 90% occur once, and the top ten carry about 0.49%. Sequencing used CD4+ or CD8+ T cells sorted from blood, obtained in a trial of the OX40 agonist ivuxolimab. The receptor comes from an adult with an advanced solid tumor such as melanoma, head and neck, liver or kidney cancer.

In DNA form, the CDR3 reads TGTGCCAGCTCACCAGTTACAGGTTACCTCGAAAAACTGTTTTTT. Its translation is CASSPVTGYLEKLFF. The chain couples TRBV18 to TRBJ1-4; the D gene is possibly TRBD1 (5 bases). The CDR3 is made up of 15 amino acids. With 2 bases removed from V and 8 bases from J, the gap between germline ends came to 15 bases. Germline V gene data show CDR1 as KGHSH and CDR2 as LQKENI.